These 17 T cell receptor beta chains originate from one sample sequenced in a study of regulatory T cells in long-lasting Graves disease. As to time point: persistent/refractory GD, antithyroid drugs over 5 years with positive TRAb. RNA from PBMCs was the source of the TCR library. Library construction for TCR beta used iRepertoire HTBI primers and Arm-PCR of CDR3 regions. TCRdb used MiXCR to reprocess the multiplex PCR reads, holding one entry per CDR3 protein. The sample has a few hundred thousand distinct CDR3 sequences, around 20% seen once; the top ten hold roughly 30%. Sequences were derived from peripheral blood mononuclear cells (PBMCs), sampled when the disease was refractory, from a patient treated with antithyroid drugs. Receptor source: a female donor with Graves disease.

Ten or more counts support this clonotype. J is TRBJ1-4 and V is TRBV6-2 or TRBV6-3; D is perhaps TRBD1 (6 bases). Germline CDR1 MNHEY, CDR2 SVGEGT. The CDR3 is 15 residues long. Trimming removed 0 bases at V and 8 bases at J, with 13 bases between. CDR3 in amino acids: CASSYSYRVREKLFF. The CDR3 nucleotides are TGTGCCAGCAGTTACTCTTACAGGGTGCGAGAAAAACTGTTTTTT.

A note on this clonotype: A clone one base away is much larger, so this may be a read error. The chain joins TRBV2 to TRBJ2-7, with 8 bases fitting TRBD2. The CDR3 is made up of 15 amino acids. From germline, CDR1 is SNHLY and CDR2 FYNNEI. The CDR3 DNA follows: TGTGCCAGCGGTGACTCGAGCGGGAGAGCCTACGAGCAGTACTTC. Its protein is CASGDSSGRAYEQYF.

This clonotype has just a few counts. The chain has TRBV2 and TRBJ2-7; maybe TRBD1 (5 bases). The germline CDR1 and CDR2 sequences are SNHLY and FYNNEI. Trimming shortened V by 3 bases and J by 4 bases, and 10 bases separated the two germline ends. The CDR3 is 13 residues long. CDR3 sequence: CASSDQGSYEQYF. CDR3 DNA sequence: TGTGCCAGCAGTGACCAGGGTTCGTACGAGCAGTACTTC.

Many counts were recorded for this clonotype. This chain connects TRBV19 to TRBJ1-2, with 9 bases matching TRBD1. Germline CDR1 and CDR2: LNHDA and SQIVND (reference sequence). The CDR3 runs to 16 residues. J was trimmed by 5 bases and V by 10 bases; bases with no gene match: 17. The CDR3 nucleotides read TGTGCCACCTACGGGGGACAGGGATTGAACCTATATGGCTACACCTTC. Translation: CATYGGQGLNLYGYTF.

This clonotype occurred a few times. The chain combines TRBV20-1 with TRBJ1-1, with D possibly being TRBD1 (5 bases). The germline V and J ends were trimmed by 6 bases and 0 bases, with 17 bases remaining between them. CDR1 and CDR2 (germline): DFQATT, SNEGSKA (reference sequence). CDR3 length: 15 residues. This CDR3 reads CSASKTVVMNTEAFF. The CDR3 DNA is TGCAGTGCCAGCAAGACAGTAGTCATGAACACTGAAGCTTTCTTT.

The chain has TRBV20-1 and TRBJ1-1; weak D call: TRBD1 (6 bases). Germline-derived CDR1 and CDR2 are DFQATT and SNEGSKA (reference sequence). This CDR3 region has 14 residues. Between the trimmed V and J ends, which lost 2 bases and 5 bases, there was a span of 15 bases. As DNA, the CDR3 is TGCAGTGCTAGAAGGAGGGGGTCGGGGACTGAAGCTTTCTTT. Encoded protein: CSARRRGSGTEAFF.

Turning to this clonotype: An end of the junction does not agree with germline; a read error may underlie this. The genes are TRBV6-4 and TRBJ1-1; D gene ambiguous. This CDR3 spans 14 amino acids. The germline CDR1 and CDR2 sequences are MRHNA and SNTAGT. CDR3 sequence reads: CASSYSTKGTEAFF. CDR3 coding DNA: TGTGCCAGCAGTTACTCGACGAAGGGCACTGAAGCTTTCTTT.

There are many counts of this clonotype. This chain links TRBV2 with TRBJ1-4; 9 bases match TRBD1. Germline V CDR1 and CDR2: SNHLY, FYNNEI. The trim removed 1 base at V and 8 bases at J, leaving 2 bases unmatched. The CDR3 contains 14 residues. CDR3 in DNA: TGTGCCAGCAGTGAAGGGACAGGGGACGAAAAACTGTTTTTT. Translating it yields CASSEGTGDEKLFF.

The gene calls are TRBV4-1 and TRBJ1-4; 9 bases are shared with TRBD1. CDR3 length: 15 residues. CDR1 is MGHRA and CDR2 is YSYEKL in the germline V gene. The V and J ends lost 1 base and 7 bases, in that order; junction bases with no gene match: 4. In DNA, the CDR3 is TGCGCCAGCAGCCAAGTAGGGACAGGGTCTGAAAAACTGTTTTTT. As protein: CASSQVGTGSEKLFF.

A note on this clonotype: This sequence may be a read error, since a much larger clone differs from it by one base. The V gene is TRBV30, the J gene TRBJ1-4; D is undetermined. The CDR3 is made up of 14 amino acids. Per germline, CDR1 GTSNPN and CDR2 SVGIG (reference sequence). The V gene lost 0 bases and the J gene lost 3 bases, with 8 bases spanning the gap. The CDR3 sequence: CAWSVTRSNEKLFF. As DNA, the CDR3 is TGTGCCTGGAGTGTGACAAGGTCTAATGAAAAACTGTTTTTT.

Remarks on this clonotype: At one end, the junction sequence differs from germline, possibly due to a read error. The chain combines TRBV12-3 or TRBV12-4 with TRBJ2-7, with 12 bases fitting TRBD2. The CDR3 is made up of 14 amino acids. The CDR3 DNA follows: TGTGCCAGCAGTCTAGCGGGAGGGTACTGCGAGCAGTACTTC. Translation: CASSLAGGYCEQYF.

Details on this clonotype: This may be a read error: a much more frequent sequence differs by one nucleotide. This likely comes from a read error, as the CDR3 has no conserved phenylalanine or tryptophan at its end. The chain links TRBV28 to TRBJ1-1; D uncertain. This CDR3 is built from 11 residues. Per the germline V gene, CDR1 is MDHEN and CDR2 is SYDVKM. The CDR3 here is CGSMVNTEAFL. The CDR3 nucleotides read TGTGGGTCCATGGTGAACACTGAAGCTTTCCTT.

The CDR3 DNA sequence: TGTGCCAGTAGTACGGACCCTGGTGGCTACACCTTC. Protein sequence: CASSTDPGGYTF. V is TRBV19 and J is TRBJ1-2; D not resolved. The CDR3 totals 12 residues. Trimming left V 4 bases short and J 7 bases short, with 10 bases between. CDR1 is LNHDA and CDR2 is SQIVND in the germline V gene (reference sequence).

This clonotype was recorded a few times. V is TRBV6-1 and J is TRBJ1-1, with 7 bases identical to TRBD1. The CDR3 covers 11 residues. Germline V gene data show CDR1 as MNHNS and CDR2 as SASEGT. V dropped 6 bases and J dropped 12; count of bases not matched to a gene: 7. The CDR3 bases are TGTGCCAGCAGGGAGGACAGGAGGTCTTTCTTT. It translates to CASREDRRSFF.

The genes are TRBV19 and TRBJ2-5; 7 bases agree with TRBD2. The CDR3 runs 16 residues. Germline CDR1 LNHDA, CDR2 SQIVND (reference sequence). V lost 1 base and J lost 4; bases outside the gene matches: 9. CDR3: CASSIAFRTRGETQYF. The CDR3 bases are TGTGCCAGTAGTATAGCGTTCAGGACTAGAGGAGAGACCCAGTACTTC.

In this sample, this clonotype turned up a few times. The chain joins TRBV19 to TRBJ2-7, with D perhaps given as TRBD1 or TRBD2 (7 bases each). The CDR3 has 13 amino acids. V was pared by 6 bases and J by 6 bases, with 15 bases between. Germline-derived CDR1 and CDR2 are LNHDA and SQIVND (reference sequence). CDR3 sequence (DNA): TGTGCCAGTAGAAGACAGGGAGGGACCGAGCAGTACTTC. Amino acid sequence: CASRRQGGTEQYF. Drawing the rest from reference TRBV19 and TRBJ2-7, the complete variable domain is DGGITQSPKYLFRKEGQNVTLSCEQNLNHDAMYWYRQDPGQGLRLIYYSQIVNDFQKGDIAEGYSVSREKKESFPLTVTSAQKNPTAFYLCASRRQGGTEQYFGPGTRLTVT.

This clonotype was counted only a few times. This chain joins TRBV3-1 and TRBJ1-2; 10 bases line up with TRBD1. The CDR3 has 16 amino acids. Germline CDR1 reads LGHDT; CDR2 reads YNNKEL (reference sequence). Trimming at V came to 5 bases and at J to 7 bases, leaving 13 bases not matched to a gene. The CDR3 reads CASSLDPTGGYRGYTF. CDR3 in DNA: TGTGCCAGCAGCTTGGACCCGACAGGGGGCTATCGTGGCTACACCTTC.